The 8 T cell receptor beta chains below come from one sample, sequenced in a study of shared clonotypes between healthy human individuals. Data came from immunoSEQ multiplex PCR; TCRdb stores just in-frame clones and leaves some out. The sample includes around 700,000 clones, roughly 73% of them seen just once. Sequencing input: memory CD4+ T cells sorted from blood. Subset: CD45RA-negative fraction. These receptors were obtained from a woman aged 25-40 years in good health.

On this clone: Other DNA sequences in the same sample also yield this CDR3. The gene calls are TRBV5-1 and TRBJ2-5, with TRBD2 matching 11 bases. Trimming at V came to 0 bases and at J to 5 bases, leaving 3 bases not matched to a gene. Germline V gene data show CDR1 as SGHRS and CDR2 as YFSETQ. The length of the CDR3 is 15 residues. The CDR3 nucleotides read TGCGCCAGCAGCTTGGCGACTAGCGGGACGGAGACCCAGTACTTC. Translated: CASSLATSGTETQYF.

This chain joins TRBV28 and TRBJ2-1; 11 bases match TRBD2. The CDR3 covers 16 residues. Looked up from germline, CDR1 is MDHEN and CDR2 is SYDVKM. V was clipped by 4 bases and J by 0 bases; unmatched bases: 2. The chain's CDR3 is CASSSGLADSYNEQFF. As DNA, the CDR3 is TGTGCCAGCAGTTCGGGACTAGCGGACTCCTACAATGAGCAGTTCTTC.

V usage is TRBV19 and J usage is TRBJ1-2; D is unresolved. V lost 2 bases and J 3 bases, leaving 7 bases between the germline ends. Germline loops: CDR1 LNHDA, CDR2 SQIVND (reference sequence). The CDR3 has 13 residues. Here the CDR3 DNA reads TGTGCCAGTAGTATAACGGATTACTATGGCTACACCTTC. As protein: CASSITDYYGYTF.

In DNA, the CDR3 is TGTGCCAGCAGCTCTACGAAAGGACGCTCGAGCTACGAGCAGTACTTC. This translates into CASSSTKGRSSYEQYF. The genes are TRBV11-2 and TRBJ2-7; D unclear. The CDR3 contains 16 residues. V shed 4 bases and J shed 3 bases, with 19 bases lying between them. Germline CDR1 SGHAT, CDR2 FQNNGV.

This clone was recorded at least ten times. The V call is TRBV2, the J call TRBJ2-1; D possibly corresponds to TRBD2 (7 bases). Germline CDR1 reads SNHLY; CDR2 reads FYNNEI. The CDR3 loop spans 19 amino acids. Trimming pared 5 bases from V and 8 bases from J, leaving 31 bases between. The chain's CDR3 is CASSNDISLARGEGYEQFF. The CDR3 bases are TGTGCCAGCAGTAACGACATATCACTAGCTAGGGGGGAGGGCTATGAGCAGTTCTTC.

This rearrangement joins TRBV28 to TRBJ1-1; 8 bases match TRBD1. From germline, CDR1 is MDHEN and CDR2 SYDVKM. The ends lost 11 bases at V and 4 bases at J; junction bases unmatched: 6. This CDR3 has 12 residues. Here the CDR3 DNA reads TGTGCCGTAGGACAGGGTCCCACTGAAGCTTTCTTT. Translation gives CAVGQGPTEAFF.

The chain joins TRBV5-6 to TRBJ1-2, with D perhaps TRBD1 (6 bases). The CDR3 contains 16 residues. The V end lost 1 base, the J end lost 6 bases, and 19 bases lay between the germline ends. Per the germline V gene, CDR1 is SGHDT and CDR2 is YYEEEE. The CDR3 DNA follows: TGTGCCAGCAGCTTGTGGGGGCCCCAGGGCGGCAATGGCTACACCTTC. Residues: CASSLWGPQGGNGYTF.

A single count supports this clone. The chain is built from TRBV27 and TRBJ1-4; the D gene is possibly TRBD1 (5 bases). This CDR3 has 20 amino acids. With 5 bases removed from V and 2 bases from J, the gap between germline ends came to 27 bases. From germline, CDR1 is MNHEY and CDR2 SMNVEV (reference sequence). The CDR3 sequence is CASSLRPSLRGGSTNEKLFF. The CDR3 DNA sequence: TGTGCCAGCAGTCTAAGGCCTTCCCTCCGGGGGGGATCCACTAATGAAAAACTGTTTTTT.